A selection of T cell receptor beta chains follows, all from one sample in a study of control samples from healthy donors and cancer patients. Here immunoSEQ multiplex PCR was the method, and the copy in TCRdb shows in-frame clones only, minus some. Of some 120,000 clones in the sample, around nine tenths were seen once. The sample comprised blood. These receptors were obtained from a man aged 30-40 years in good health. Each CDR3 is given with its conserved first and last residue. D genes are given only for firm matches. Size is stated for part of the rows, as once, few or many counts, or as a class when the clone is expanded.

>NA|TRBV15|NA|TRBJ2-3
TGTGCCACCAGCAGAGATATCGAGACAGATACGCAGTATTTT
CATSRDIETDTQYF
>few|TRBV6-1|NA|TRBJ2-3
TGTGCCAGCAGTGAAGGGGTGAGAGCCACAGATACGCAGTATTTT
CASSEGVRATDTQYF
>once|TRBV12-3/TRBV12-4|NA|TRBJ2-7
TGTGCCAGCAGCAGCTCATACGAGCAGTACTTC
CASSSSYEQYF
>few|TRBV7-3|NA|TRBJ1-6
TGTGCCAGCAGCCCTTCTCCCAATTCACCCCTCCACTTT
CASSPSPNSPLHF
>NA|TRBV21-1|NA|TRBJ2-5
TGTGCCAGCAGCAAAGTAACTAGCGGGGGCCAAGAGACCCAGTACTTC
CASSKVTSGGQETQYF
>NA|TRBV19|NA|TRBJ1-5
TGTGCCAGTAGTCTCCGGGACACATCACAGCCCCAGCATTTT
CASSLRDTSQPQHF
>NA|TRBV3-1/TRBV3-2|NA|TRBJ1-1
TGTGCCAGCAGCCAAGAGACAGCAACACGGGCTTTCTTT
CASSQETATRAFF
>NA|TRBV7-2|NA|TRBJ1-5
TGTGCCAGCAGCTTAATAAAGGGACACCCAGATCAGCCCCAGCATTTT
CASSLIKGHPDQPQHF
>NA|TRBV2|TRBD1|TRBJ2-3
TGTGCCAGCAGTGAAGCGGGGACAGGGGATACGCAGTATTTT
CASSEAGTGDTQYF
>once|TRBV5-1|NA|TRBJ1-1
TGCGCCAGCAGCTTTGGTAGTGACACTGAAGCTTTCTTT
CASSFGSDTEAFF
>NA|TRBV3-1/TRBV3-2|NA|TRBJ1-1
TGTGCCAGCAGAGGGACGGCGAACACTGAAGCTTTCTTT
CASRGTANTEAFF
>NA|TRBV3-1/TRBV3-2|NA|TRBJ2-7
TGTGCCAGCAGCCAGGTACCAATGGAGGACGAGCAGTACTTC
CASSQVPMEDEQYF
>NA|TRBV5-1|TRBD1|TRBJ1-1
TGCGCCAGCAGCACAGGGGGCAGAAGCACTGAAGCTTTCTTT
CASSTGGRSTEAFF
>NA|TRBV19|TRBD2|TRBJ2-5
TGTGCCAGTAGCGGGACTACTCAAGAGACCCAGTACTTC
CASSGTTQETQYF
>NA|TRBV24-1|NA|TRBJ2-4
TGTGCCACCAGTGAGGGGGCCAAAAACATTCAGTACTTC
CATSEGAKNIQYF
>NA|TRBV30|NA|TRBJ2-3
TGTGCCTGGAGTTTGACGGGGGCAGATACGCAGTATTTT
CAWSLTGADTQYF
>once|TRBV18|TRBD1|TRBJ2-3
TGTGCCAGCTCACCGACAGGGGCCAGCACAGATACGCAGTATTTT
CASSPTGASTDTQYF
>NA|TRBV12-3/TRBV12-4|TRBD1|TRBJ1-2
TGTGCCAGCAGTTTCGGACAGGCGGCTGGCTACACCTTC
CASSFGQAAGYTF
>NA|TRBV7-8|NA|TRBJ2-1
TGTGCCAGCAGCTTAGTGTCAGGTACCCACAATGAGCAGTTCTTC
CASSLVSGTHNEQFF
>NA|TRBV6-5|TRBD1|TRBJ2-1
TGTGCCAGCAGTAAGACAGGGGCTTCGCCAAAGCAGTTCTTC
CASSKTGASPKQFF
>NA|TRBV7-3|NA|TRBJ2-3
TGTGCCAGCAGGGTGACTGGCACAGATACGCAGTATTTT
CASRVTGTDTQYF
>NA|TRBV11-3|NA|TRBJ2-7
TGTGCCAGCAGCTTAGCGTACGAGCAGTACTTC
CASSLAYEQYF
>NA|TRBV5-1|TRBD1|TRBJ1-1
TGCGCCAGCAGCGCGACAGGGGTCTACACTGAAGCTTTCTTT
CASSATGVYTEAFF
>once|TRBV5-6|NA|TRBJ1-2
TGTGCCAGCACCCGAGAAGGCGGCTACACCTTC
CASTREGGYTF
>NA|TRBV18|TRBD1|TRBJ2-5
TGTGCCAGCTCATCTCGGGACAGGGGACGGGAGACCCAGTACTTC
CASSSRDRGRETQYF
>NA|TRBV12-3/TRBV12-4|NA|TRBJ2-4
TGTGCCAGCAGTTTGGGCTCCATTCAGTACTTC
CASSLGSIQYF
>NA|TRBV30|TRBD1|TRBJ1-4
TGTGCCTGGAGTGCCCAGGGACAGCCAAGGGAAAAACTGTTTTTT
CAWSAQGQPREKLFF
>NA|TRBV12-3/TRBV12-4|NA|TRBJ1-2
TGTGCCAGCAGTTTAGGGGGGAACTATGGCTACACCTTC
CASSLGGNYGYTF
>NA|TRBV19|NA|TRBJ1-4
TGTGCCAGTAGTATAAGGCCGAGGGATAATGAAAAACTGTTTTTT
CASSIRPRDNEKLFF
>NA|TRBV7-3|TRBD2|TRBJ2-7
TGTGCCAGCAGCCCCGGACTAGTTGACGAGCAGTACTTC
CASSPGLVDEQYF
>NA|TRBV4-1|TRBD2|TRBJ2-2
TGCGCCAGCAGCCAAGGGGCTAGCGGGGGGTGGGGCGGGGAGCTGTTTTTT
CASSQGASGGWGGELFF
>NA|TRBV2|NA|TRBJ1-2
TGTGCCAGCAGTGAGTGGCAATCAGGCGGCTACACCTTC
CASSEWQSGGYTF
>NA|TRBV10-3|NA|TRBJ2-5
TGTGCCATCAGTGAGTCGGGCAGGGAGACCCAGTACTTC
CAISESGRETQYF
>NA|TRBV5-6|TRBD2|TRBJ2-5
TGTGCCAGCAGCAAGGGACTAGCGGGGACAGAGACCCAGTACTTC
CASSKGLAGTETQYF
>NA|TRBV6-6|TRBD1|TRBJ1-1
TGTGCCAGCAGTTACTGGACAGGGGGCTCGGCTGAAGCTTTCTTT
CASSYWTGGSAEAFF
>NA|TRBV3-1/TRBV3-2|NA|TRBJ1-5
TGTGCCAGCAGCCAAGATATAGGGGCTCCCCAGCATTTT
CASSQDIGAPQHF
>NA|TRBV28|TRBD1|TRBJ2-5
TGTGCCAGCAGTCTACCGACAGGGGCAGAGACCCAGTACTTC
CASSLPTGAETQYF
>NA|TRBV7-2|NA|TRBJ1-1
TGTGCCAGCAGCTTATTTATAGGATTGAGCACTGAAGCTTTCTTT
CASSLFIGLSTEAFF
>NA|TRBV10-3|NA|TRBJ2-7
TGTGCCATCAGGGGGGGTGAAGGGGAGCACTACGAGCAGTACTTC
CAIRGGEGEHYEQYF
>NA|TRBV4-1|NA|TRBJ1-1
TGCGCCAGCAGCCAAGAGTCCCTAGGAGCGAACACTGAAGCTTTCTTT
CASSQESLGANTEAFF
>NA|TRBV25-1|TRBD1|TRBJ1-2
TGTGCCAGCAGTGCGCCGACAGGGGGCAAATTCGCTGGCTACACCTTC
CASSAPTGGKFAGYTF
>NA|TRBV19|TRBD1|TRBJ2-1
TGTGCCACCTCACAGGGGGCGGCCAACAATGAGCAGTTCTTC
CATSQGAANNEQFF
>NA|TRBV7-2|NA|TRBJ1-2
TGTGCCAGCAGCTTGTACGGGACGGAAAACTATGGCTACACCTTC
CASSLYGTENYGYTF
>NA|TRBV19|NA|TRBJ1-1
TGTGCCAGTGAAACGGGGCACCCGGGGGCTGAAGCTTTCTTT
CASETGHPGAEAFF
>NA|TRBV27|TRBD1|TRBJ1-1
TGTGCCAGCAGTCCTAACCGGGACAGGGATACTGAAGCTTTCTTT
CASSPNRDRDTEAFF
>NA|TRBV6-1|NA|TRBJ1-2
TGTGCCAGCAGTGAAGCGCTGAGGGAAGGGACGTTCTATGGCTACACCTTC
CASSEALREGTFYGYTF
>once|TRBV9|TRBD1|TRBJ2-2
TGTGCCAGCAGCCTTGGACAGGGTGTGACCGGGGAGCTGTTTTTT
CASSLGQGVTGELFF
>NA|TRBV6-6|NA|TRBJ1-1
TGTGCCAGCAGTACGGGACTCATGAACACTGAAGCTTTCTTT
CASSTGLMNTEAFF
>NA|TRBV12-3/TRBV12-4|NA|TRBJ1-6
TGTGCCAGCACCCTTGGGTCAAATTCACCCCTCCACTTT
CASTLGSNSPLHF
>NA|TRBV5-6|TRBD1|TRBJ1-1
TGTGCCAGCAGCGCCGGGACAGGGCTCCGGGAGGTGGCTTTCTTT
CASSAGTGLREVAFF
>NA|TRBV5-6|NA|TRBJ1-2
TGTGCCAGCAGCCAGGCCCCTTACATGGGAGGCTACACCTTC
CASSQAPYMGGYTF
>NA|TRBV9|TRBD1|TRBJ2-5
TGTGCCAGCAGCCGTACAGGGGGAGGAGAGACCCAGTACTTC
CASSRTGGGETQYF